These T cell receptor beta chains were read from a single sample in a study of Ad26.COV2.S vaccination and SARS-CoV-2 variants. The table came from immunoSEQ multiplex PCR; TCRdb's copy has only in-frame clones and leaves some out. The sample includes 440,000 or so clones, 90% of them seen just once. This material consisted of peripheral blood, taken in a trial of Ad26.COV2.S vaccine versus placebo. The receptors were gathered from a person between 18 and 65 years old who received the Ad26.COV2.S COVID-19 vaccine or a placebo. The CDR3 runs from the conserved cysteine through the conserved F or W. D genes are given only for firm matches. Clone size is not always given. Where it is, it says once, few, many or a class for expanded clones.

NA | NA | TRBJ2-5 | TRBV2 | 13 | TGTGCCAGCAGTGAACTAGCTCAAGAGACCCAGTACTTC | CASSELAQETQYF
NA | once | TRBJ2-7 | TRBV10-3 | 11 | TGTGCCATCATCTGGGGGAGCGAGCAGTACTTC | CAIIWGSEQYF
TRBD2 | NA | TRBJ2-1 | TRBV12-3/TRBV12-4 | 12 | TGTGCCAGCAGTCCGGGACTAGGTGAGCAGTTCTTC | CASSPGLGEQFF
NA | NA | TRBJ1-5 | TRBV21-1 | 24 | TGTGCCAGCAGCAAAAGAGTCTCCGGGACAGGGAGAAAGGGACGGCTTTATAGCAATCAGCCCCAGCATTTT | CASSKRVSGTGRKGRLYSNQPQHF
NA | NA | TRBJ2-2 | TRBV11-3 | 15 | TGTGCCAGCAGCTTTGGTGGGAGACAGGCCGGGGAGCTGTTTTTT | CASSFGGRQAGELFF
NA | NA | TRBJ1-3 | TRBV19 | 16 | TGTGCCAGTAGTGAAATGGGCACCCGGTCTGGAAACACCATATATTTT | CASSEMGTRSGNTIYF
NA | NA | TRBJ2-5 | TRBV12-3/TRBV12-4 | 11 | TGTGCCAGCAGTTCGCTAGAGACCCAGTACTTC | CASSSLETQYF
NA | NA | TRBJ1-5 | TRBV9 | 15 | TGTGCCAGCAGCGTAGAGGGAAATAGCAATCAGCCCCAGCATTTT | CASSVEGNSNQPQHF
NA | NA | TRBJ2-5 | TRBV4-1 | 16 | TGCGCCAGCAGCCATATGTTGGGGGAGACTCGTGAGACCCAGTACTTC | CASSHMLGETRETQYF
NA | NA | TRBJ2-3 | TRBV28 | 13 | TGTGCCAGCAGTTTAATCGTTGTGGATACGCAGTATTTT | CASSLIVVDTQYF
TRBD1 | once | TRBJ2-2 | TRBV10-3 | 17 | TGTGCCATCAGTTCCACAGGGGGACGATCGATCACCGGGGAGCTGTTTTTT | CAISSTGGRSITGELFF
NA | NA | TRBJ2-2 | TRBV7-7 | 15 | TGTGCTAGCAGCTTACGCGGGGCGGGGACCGGGGAGCTGTTTTTT | CASSLRGAGTGELFF
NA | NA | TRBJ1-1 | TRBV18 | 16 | TGTGCCAGCCCACCCTCAGCGGTGCGTCAGAACACTGAAGCTTTCTTT | CASPPSAVRQNTEAFF
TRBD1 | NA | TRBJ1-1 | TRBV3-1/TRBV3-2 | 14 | TGTGCCAGCAGCCACCAGACAGGGGTGACTGAAGCTTTCTTT | CASSHQTGVTEAFF
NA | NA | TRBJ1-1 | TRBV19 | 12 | TGTGCCAGTACTGCAGCGAACACTGAAGCTTTCTTT | CASTAANTEAFF
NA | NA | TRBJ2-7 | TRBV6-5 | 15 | TGTGCCAGCAGTTACTCAAGGGACCGGTCCTACGAGCAGTACTTC | CASSYSRDRSYEQYF
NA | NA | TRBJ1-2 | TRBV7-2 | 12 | TGTGCCAGCACCACTGGTACCTATGGCTACACCTTC | CASTTGTYGYTF
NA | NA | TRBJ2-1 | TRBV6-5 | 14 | TGTGCCAGCAGTTACTCCGGCAGCTACAATGAGCAGTTCTTC | CASSYSGSYNEQFF
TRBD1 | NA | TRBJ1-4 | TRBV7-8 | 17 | TGTGCCAGCAGCTTAGTGCCCGGGACAGGGAGGAATGAAAAACTGTTTTTT | CASSLVPGTGRNEKLFF
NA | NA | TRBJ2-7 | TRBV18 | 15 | TGTGCCAGCTCACCACCGTCTAGCGCGGGGTACGAGCAGTACTTC | CASSPPSSAGYEQYF
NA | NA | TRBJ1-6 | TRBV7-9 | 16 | TGTGCCAGCAGCTTAGTTGCAGGGACCTATAATTCACCCCTCCACTTT | CASSLVAGTYNSPLHF
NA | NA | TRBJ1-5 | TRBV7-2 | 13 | TGTGCCAGCAGCTTAGCAGGGGATCAGCCCCAGCATTTT | CASSLAGDQPQHF
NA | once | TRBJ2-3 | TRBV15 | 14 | TGTGCCACCAGCAGGTTAGACAGGACAGATACGCAGTATTTT | CATSRLDRTDTQYF
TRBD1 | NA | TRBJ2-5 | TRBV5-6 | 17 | TGTGCCAGCAGCTTGGGTCAGGGGGCGAGGGTTCAAGAGACCCAGTACTTC | CASSLGQGARVQETQYF
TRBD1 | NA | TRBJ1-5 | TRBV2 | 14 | TGTGCCAGCAGTCCGGGACAGGGCAATCAGCCCCAGCATTTT | CASSPGQGNQPQHF
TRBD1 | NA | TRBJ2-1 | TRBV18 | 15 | TGTGCCAGCTCCAACAGGGGACAGGGGACAAATGAGCAGTTCTTC | CASSNRGQGTNEQFF
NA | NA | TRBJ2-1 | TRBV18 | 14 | TGTGCCAGCTCACCCCGGGACACCCGCGATGAGCAGTTCTTC | CASSPRDTRDEQFF
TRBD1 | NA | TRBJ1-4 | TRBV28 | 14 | TGTGCCAGCAGCGCTACAGGGGGTAATGAAAAACTGTTTTTT | CASSATGGNEKLFF
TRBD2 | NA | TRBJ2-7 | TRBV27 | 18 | TGTGCCAGCAACGCCCCCCCCCTTAGCGGGGATAGCTCCTACGAGCAGTACTTC | CASNAPPLSGDSSYEQYF
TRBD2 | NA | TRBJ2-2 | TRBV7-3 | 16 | TGTGCCAGCAGCGTGGGACTAGCGGGAGGAACCGGGGAGCTGTTTTTT | CASSVGLAGGTGELFF
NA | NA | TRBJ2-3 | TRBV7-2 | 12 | TGTGCCAGCAGCGAACAAGGGTCCACGCAGTATTTT | CASSEQGSTQYF
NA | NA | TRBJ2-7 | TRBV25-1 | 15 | TGTGCCAGCAGTGAATATGGAGGGGGTACCTACGAGCAGTACTTC | CASSEYGGGTYEQYF
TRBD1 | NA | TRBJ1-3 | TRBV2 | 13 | TGTGCCAGCAAACAGGGACCAGGGGGCACCATATATTTT | CASKQGPGGTIYF
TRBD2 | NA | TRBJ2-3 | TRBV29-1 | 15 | TGCAGCGGGTGGGGGACTAGCGTGAACACAGATACGCAGTATTTT | CSGWGTSVNTDTQYF
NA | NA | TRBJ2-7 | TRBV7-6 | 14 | TGTGCCAGCAGCTTAGCGGAGTCAACCTACGAGCAGTACTTC | CASSLAESTYEQYF
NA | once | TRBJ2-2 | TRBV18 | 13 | TGTGCCAGCTCAGCCAGGGAGACCGGGGAGCTGTTTTTT | CASSARETGELFF
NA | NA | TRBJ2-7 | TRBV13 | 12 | TGTGCCAGCAGCCAAGGGTGGGGCAGCTGGTACTTC | CASSQGWGSWYF
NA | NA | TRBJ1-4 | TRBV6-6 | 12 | TGTGCCAGCAGTTACCCTCCGCAGGAACTGTTTTTT | CASSYPPQELFF
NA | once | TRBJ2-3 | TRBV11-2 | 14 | TGTGCCAGCAGCTTAGCATACGGGAAAGATACGCAGTATTTT | CASSLAYGKDTQYF
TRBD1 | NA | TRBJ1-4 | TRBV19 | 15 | TGTGCCAGTAGGCCACAGGGGGCAGCTAATGAAAAACTGTTTTTT | CASRPQGAANEKLFF